The source of this TCR beta chain is a study of chemoradiotherapy in HPV16-positive cancers. Study-level background: Functional T-cell assays on a couple of HPV16-positive patients' cells defined candidate HPV-specific clones and common TCR motifs. General observations from the study: Candidate HPV-specific clones and E7-related TCR motifs grew in tumor during treatment.

Repeated repertoire sampling spanned the course of chemoradiotherapy. The CDR3 has 12 amino acids. Germline loops: CDR1 SGHRS, CDR2 YFSETQ. The V end was cut by 3 bases, the J end by 0 bases, with 2 bases between. Method: immunoSEQ multiplex PCR; TCRdb's copy keeps in-frame clones and lacks some. Of some 14,000 clones listed, approximately 91% are singletons. Notes on this clone: Its antigen remains unidentified.

The chain is built from TRBV5-1 and TRBJ2-3; D is uncertain. This sequence was found in a human donor with HPV-associated anogenital cancer. Sequencing was performed on blood, taken from a patient who underwent chemoradiotherapy. The CDR3 loop is CASSSSTDTQYF. In DNA, the CDR3 is TGCGCCAGCAGCTCGAGCACAGATACGCAGTATTTT. Combining the CDR3 with reference TRBV5-1 and TRBJ2-3 gives the whole variable domain KAGVTQTPRYLIKTRGQQVTLSCSPISGHRSVSWYQQTPGQGLQFLFEYFSETQRNKGNFPGRFSGRQFSNSRSEMNVSTLELGDSALYLCASSSSTDTQYFGPGTRLTVL.